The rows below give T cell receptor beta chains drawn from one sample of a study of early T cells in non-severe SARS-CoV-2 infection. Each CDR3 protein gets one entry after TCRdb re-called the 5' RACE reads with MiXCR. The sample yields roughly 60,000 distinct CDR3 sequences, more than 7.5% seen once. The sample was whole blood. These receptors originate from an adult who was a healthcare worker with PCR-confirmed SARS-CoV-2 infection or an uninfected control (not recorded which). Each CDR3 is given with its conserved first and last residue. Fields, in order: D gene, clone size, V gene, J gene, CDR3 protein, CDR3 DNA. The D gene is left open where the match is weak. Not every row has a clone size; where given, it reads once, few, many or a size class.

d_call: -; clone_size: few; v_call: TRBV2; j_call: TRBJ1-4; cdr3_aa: CASTTRSATNEKLFF; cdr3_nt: TGTGCCAGCACGACGAGGTCTGCAACTAATGAAAAACTGTTTTTT
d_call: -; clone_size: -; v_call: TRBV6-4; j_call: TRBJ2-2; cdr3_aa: CASSESGDNTGELFF; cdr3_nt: TGTGCCAGCAGTGAGTCGGGAGACAACACCGGGGAGCTGTTTTTT
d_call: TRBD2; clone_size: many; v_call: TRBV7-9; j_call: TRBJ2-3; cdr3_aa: CASSLGSGRTDTQYF; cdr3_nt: TGTGCCAGCAGCTTGGGTAGCGGGAGAACAGATACGCAGTATTTT
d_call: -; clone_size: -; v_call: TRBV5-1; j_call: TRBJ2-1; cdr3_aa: CASSSNPGSSYNEQFF; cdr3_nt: TGCGCCAGCAGCTCAAATCCTGGTAGCTCCTACAATGAGCAGTTCTTC
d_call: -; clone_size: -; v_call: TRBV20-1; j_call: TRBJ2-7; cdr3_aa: CSASKGNYEQYF; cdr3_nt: TGCAGTGCTAGTAAGGGAAACTACGAGCAGTACTTC
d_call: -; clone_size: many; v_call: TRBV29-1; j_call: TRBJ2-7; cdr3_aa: CSVLSYEQYF; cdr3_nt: TGCAGCGTTCTTTCCTACGAGCAGTACTTC
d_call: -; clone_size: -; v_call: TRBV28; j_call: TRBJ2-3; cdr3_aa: CASREDRAPYTQYF; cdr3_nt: TGTGCCAGCAGAGAAGACCGGGCTCCCTATACGCAGTATTTT
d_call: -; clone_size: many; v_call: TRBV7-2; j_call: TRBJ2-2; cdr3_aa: CASSLGRNTGELFF; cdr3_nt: TGTGCCAGCAGCTTGGGGCGGAACACCGGGGAGCTGTTTTTT
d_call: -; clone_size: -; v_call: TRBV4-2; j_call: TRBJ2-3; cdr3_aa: CASSQDLGGGGADTQYF; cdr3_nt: TGTGCCAGCAGCCAAGATCTCGGGGGAGGAGGGGCAGATACGCAGTATTTT
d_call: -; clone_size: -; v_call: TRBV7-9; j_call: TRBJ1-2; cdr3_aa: CASSFGAVYGYTF; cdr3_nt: TGTGCCAGCAGCTTTGGGGCAGTCTATGGCTACACCTTC
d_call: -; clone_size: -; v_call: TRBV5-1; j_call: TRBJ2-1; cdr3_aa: CASSLVGLYNEQFF; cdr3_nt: TGCGCCAGCAGCTTGGTTGGACTCTACAATGAGCAGTTCTTC
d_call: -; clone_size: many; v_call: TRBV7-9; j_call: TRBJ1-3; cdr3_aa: CASRPRGGSGNTIYF; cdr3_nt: TGTGCCAGCAGACCCAGGGGAGGGTCTGGAAACACCATATATTTT
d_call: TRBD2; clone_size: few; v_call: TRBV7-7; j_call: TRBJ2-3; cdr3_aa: CASSSGSGSLTDTQYF; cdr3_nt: TGTGCCAGCAGCTCCGGTAGCGGGAGTCTCACAGATACGCAGTATTTT
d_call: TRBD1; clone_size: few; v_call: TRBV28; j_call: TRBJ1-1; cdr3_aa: CASSTYRGSNTEAFF; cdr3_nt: TGTGCCAGCAGTACCTACAGGGGTTCGAACACTGAAGCTTTCTTT
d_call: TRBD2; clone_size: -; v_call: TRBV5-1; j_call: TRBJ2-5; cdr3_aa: CASSRSGGTETQYF; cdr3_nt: TGCGCCAGCAGCAGAAGCGGGGGGACGGAGACCCAGTACTTC
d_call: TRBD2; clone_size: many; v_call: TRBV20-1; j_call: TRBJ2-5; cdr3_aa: CSASYSSGEKTQYF; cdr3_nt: TGCAGTGCTAGCTACTCTAGCGGGGAAAAGACCCAGTACTTC
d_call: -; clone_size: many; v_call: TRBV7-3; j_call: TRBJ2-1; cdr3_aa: CASSYQGKDNEQFF; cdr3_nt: TGTGCCAGCAGCTACCAGGGGAAGGACAATGAGCAGTTCTTC